This is a list of T cell receptor beta chains from one sample in a study of control samples from healthy donors and cancer patients. The data were produced by immunoSEQ multiplex PCR, yet TCRdb's version contains in-frame clones alone and is incomplete. The repertoire includes roughly 150,000 clones, 80% to 95% of them detected once, and 0.68% sits in the top ten. Sequenced: blood. The receptors were sampled from a young woman in good health. Each CDR3 is given with its conserved first and last residue. The D gene is left open where the match is weak. Not every row has a clone size; where given, it reads once, few, many or a size class.

d_gene: NA
abundance: NA
j_gene: TRBJ1-1
v_gene: TRBV3-1/TRBV3-2
CDR3nt: TGTGCCAGCAGCCAAGAGTTGAACACTGAAGCTTTCTTT
CDR3aa: CASSQELNTEAFF

d_gene: NA
abundance: NA
j_gene: TRBJ2-3
v_gene: TRBV15
CDR3nt: TGTGCCACCAGCAGAGATTGGGCGGGCCTTAGCACAGATACGCAGTATTTT
CDR3aa: CATSRDWAGLSTDTQYF

d_gene: NA
abundance: NA
j_gene: TRBJ1-1
v_gene: TRBV10-3
CDR3nt: TGTGCCATCAGTGACATGAACACTGAAGCTTTCTTT
CDR3aa: CAISDMNTEAFF

d_gene: TRBD1
abundance: NA
j_gene: TRBJ2-3
v_gene: TRBV29-1
CDR3nt: TGCAGCGTCGAAACTTACAGGGGGTCCACAGATACGCAGTATTTT
CDR3aa: CSVETYRGSTDTQYF

d_gene: NA
abundance: NA
j_gene: TRBJ2-7
v_gene: TRBV5-8
CDR3nt: TGTGCCAGCAGCTTTGGAGGGGAGGTCTACGAGCAGTACTTC
CDR3aa: CASSFGGEVYEQYF

d_gene: TRBD2
abundance: NA
j_gene: TRBJ2-7
v_gene: TRBV3-1/TRBV3-2
CDR3nt: TGTGCCAGCAGCCAAGAACCGGGACTAGCGGGATACGGTTCCTACGAGCAGTACTTC
CDR3aa: CASSQEPGLAGYGSYEQYF

d_gene: TRBD1
abundance: NA
j_gene: TRBJ2-3
v_gene: TRBV6-2/TRBV6-3
CDR3nt: TGTGCCAGCAGTTACTCGACCAGCTTGCAGGGGGCTTTAGATACGCAGTATTTT
CDR3aa: CASSYSTSLQGALDTQYF

d_gene: NA
abundance: NA
j_gene: TRBJ2-3
v_gene: TRBV7-2
CDR3nt: TGTGCCAGCAGCCACTCACGGGGGGATACGCAGTATTTT
CDR3aa: CASSHSRGDTQYF

d_gene: NA
abundance: NA
j_gene: TRBJ2-2
v_gene: TRBV18
CDR3nt: TGTGCCAGCTCACCAGTGAACACCGGGGAGCTGTTTTTT
CDR3aa: CASSPVNTGELFF

d_gene: TRBD1
abundance: NA
j_gene: TRBJ1-3
v_gene: TRBV5-4
CDR3nt: TGTGCCAGCAGCTCGACAGGGCCCGGAAACACCATATATTTT
CDR3aa: CASSSTGPGNTIYF

d_gene: NA
abundance: NA
j_gene: TRBJ2-1
v_gene: TRBV15
CDR3nt: TGTGCCACCAGCCCCCCCGGAAACAATGAGCAGTTCTTC
CDR3aa: CATSPPGNNEQFF

d_gene: NA
abundance: NA
j_gene: TRBJ1-5
v_gene: TRBV9
CDR3nt: TGTGCCAGCAGCGTAGTTCCAGGGCCCGGGGAGCCCCAGCATTTT
CDR3aa: CASSVVPGPGEPQHF

d_gene: NA
abundance: NA
j_gene: TRBJ2-4
v_gene: TRBV6-5
CDR3nt: TGTGCCAGCAGAGGGAAAAAAAACATTCAGTACTTC
CDR3aa: CASRGKKNIQYF

d_gene: TRBD1
abundance: NA
j_gene: TRBJ1-5
v_gene: TRBV4-1
CDR3nt: TGCGCCAGCAGCCAATTTGCCCGACCGGTGACAGGGATTCAGCCCCAGCATTTT
CDR3aa: CASSQFARPVTGIQPQHF

d_gene: NA
abundance: NA
j_gene: TRBJ2-5
v_gene: TRBV6-4
CDR3nt: TGTGCCAGCACGGTGCCGAGAAAAGAGACCCAGTACTTC
CDR3aa: CASTVPRKETQYF

d_gene: NA
abundance: NA
j_gene: TRBJ2-7
v_gene: TRBV2
CDR3nt: TGTGCCAGCAGTGAATCGGGCCAGGGTAGGGACGAGCAGTACTTC
CDR3aa: CASSESGQGRDEQYF

d_gene: NA
abundance: NA
j_gene: TRBJ1-4
v_gene: TRBV12-2
CDR3nt: TGTGCAAGTCGCTCCACCACACTCGGGCGGGTAGGTGAAAAACTGTTTTTT
CDR3aa: CASRSTTLGRVGEKLFF

d_gene: NA
abundance: NA
j_gene: TRBJ2-7
v_gene: TRBV12-3/TRBV12-4
CDR3nt: TGTGCCAGCCAGGGACGCTACGAGCAGTACTTC
CDR3aa: CASQGRYEQYF

d_gene: NA
abundance: NA
j_gene: TRBJ2-3
v_gene: TRBV9
CDR3nt: TGTGCCAGCAGCTTGGGGGATACGCAGTATTTT
CDR3aa: CASSLGDTQYF

d_gene: NA
abundance: NA
j_gene: TRBJ2-5
v_gene: TRBV3-1/TRBV3-2
CDR3nt: TGTGCCAGCAGCCAGCACCTAGGGGAGACCCAGTACTTC
CDR3aa: CASSQHLGETQYF

d_gene: NA
abundance: NA
j_gene: TRBJ1-2
v_gene: TRBV19
CDR3nt: TGTGCCAGTAGTATAGGAGGGGGTCTCTTTGGCTACACCTTC
CDR3aa: CASSIGGGLFGYTF

d_gene: NA
abundance: NA
j_gene: TRBJ2-5
v_gene: TRBV5-4
CDR3nt: TGTGCCAGCAGCTTACAGGGTCGGGGGGAGACCCAGTACTTC
CDR3aa: CASSLQGRGETQYF

d_gene: TRBD1
abundance: NA
j_gene: TRBJ1-2
v_gene: TRBV4-1
CDR3nt: TGCGCCAGCAGCCGAGAGACAGGGGGTGGCTACACCTTC
CDR3aa: CASSRETGGGYTF

d_gene: TRBD2
abundance: NA
j_gene: TRBJ2-7
v_gene: TRBV29-1
CDR3nt: TGCAGCGTTGCCACCCGCGGGCGGGAGGCAGTTAACGAGCAGTACTTC
CDR3aa: CSVATRGREAVNEQYF

d_gene: TRBD2
abundance: NA
j_gene: TRBJ2-2
v_gene: TRBV13
CDR3nt: TGTGCCAGCAGCTTAGGCCTCGCGGGAGGGACGACCGGGGAGCTGTTTTTT
CDR3aa: CASSLGLAGGTTGELFF

d_gene: TRBD2
abundance: NA
j_gene: TRBJ2-3
v_gene: TRBV2
CDR3nt: TGTGCCAGCAATCCGAAAACTAGCGGTGGGGATACGCAGTATTTT
CDR3aa: CASNPKTSGGDTQYF

d_gene: TRBD1
abundance: NA
j_gene: TRBJ1-1
v_gene: TRBV11-1
CDR3nt: TGTGCCAGCAGTTCGGACAGGGTGAACACTGAAGCTTTCTTT
CDR3aa: CASSSDRVNTEAFF

d_gene: NA
abundance: once
j_gene: TRBJ2-6
v_gene: TRBV23-1
CDR3nt: TGCGCCAGCAGTCACCTTAGGCCTCCTCCGTCTGGGGCCAACGTCCTGACTTTC
CDR3aa: CASSHLRPPPSGANVLTF

d_gene: TRBD1
abundance: NA
j_gene: TRBJ2-7
v_gene: TRBV7-7
CDR3nt: TGTGCTAGCAGCTTATCCCAGGGGGCCGCCTACGAGCAGTACTTC
CDR3aa: CASSLSQGAAYEQYF

d_gene: NA
abundance: NA
j_gene: TRBJ2-2
v_gene: TRBV3-1/TRBV3-2
CDR3nt: TGTGCCAGCAGCCAAGGAGGTTGGAGCGAAAGGAACACCGGGGAGCTGTTTTTT
CDR3aa: CASSQGGWSERNTGELFF

d_gene: NA
abundance: few
j_gene: TRBJ2-2
v_gene: TRBV6-4
CDR3nt: TGTGCCAGCAGTGCCGGGAACACCGGGGAGCTGTTTTTT
CDR3aa: CASSAGNTGELFF

d_gene: TRBD2
abundance: NA
j_gene: TRBJ2-1
v_gene: TRBV27
CDR3nt: TGTGCCAGCAGTTTAACTCTAGCGGGAGGAGCCTACAATGAGCAGTTCTTC
CDR3aa: CASSLTLAGGAYNEQFF

d_gene: TRBD1
abundance: NA
j_gene: TRBJ2-2
v_gene: TRBV11-1
CDR3nt: TGTGCCAGCAGTTCTATGACAGGGTTTAACACCGGGGAGCTGTTTTTT
CDR3aa: CASSSMTGFNTGELFF

d_gene: TRBD1
abundance: once
j_gene: TRBJ2-6
v_gene: TRBV7-2
CDR3nt: TGTGCCAGCAGCACACGCGGGACAGGGAGAGCGGGGGGGGCCAACGTCCTGACTTTC
CDR3aa: CASSTRGTGRAGGANVLTF

d_gene: TRBD2
abundance: NA
j_gene: TRBJ2-3
v_gene: TRBV10-3
CDR3nt: TGTGCCATCAGTGAAGGTCTAGCGGGAGAAACAGATACGCAGTATTTT
CDR3aa: CAISEGLAGETDTQYF

d_gene: NA
abundance: NA
j_gene: TRBJ2-7
v_gene: TRBV11-2
CDR3nt: TGTGCTAGCAGTCTGCGGGACGGGAGCAACTACGAGCAGTACTTC
CDR3aa: CASSLRDGSNYEQYF

d_gene: NA
abundance: NA
j_gene: TRBJ1-4
v_gene: TRBV4-3
CDR3nt: TGCGCCAGCAGCCAATTTAATGAAAAACTGTTTTTT
CDR3aa: CASSQFNEKLFF

d_gene: NA
abundance: NA
j_gene: TRBJ1-4
v_gene: TRBV28
CDR3nt: TGTGCCAGCAGCCCCGGGGATGAACTGTTTTTT
CDR3aa: CASSPGDELFF

d_gene: TRBD2
abundance: NA
j_gene: TRBJ2-1
v_gene: TRBV19
CDR3nt: TGTGCCAGTAGTACTATGCCGGGACTAGCGAGAAATGAGCAGTTCTTC
CDR3aa: CASSTMPGLARNEQFF

d_gene: NA
abundance: NA
j_gene: TRBJ2-5
v_gene: TRBV7-9
CDR3nt: TGTGCCAGCAGCTTAGCCCGGGCCTTGCAGGAGACCCAGTACTTC
CDR3aa: CASSLARALQETQYF

d_gene: TRBD2
abundance: NA
j_gene: TRBJ2-1
v_gene: TRBV19
CDR3nt: TGTGCCAGTAGTATTGGGTCTAGCGGGAGCTACAATGAGCAGTTCTTC
CDR3aa: CASSIGSSGSYNEQFF

d_gene: NA
abundance: once
j_gene: TRBJ2-3
v_gene: TRBV29-1
CDR3nt: TGCAGCGTTGCTAGCGAAAATACGCAGTATTTT
CDR3aa: CSVASENTQYF

d_gene: NA
abundance: NA
j_gene: TRBJ2-1
v_gene: TRBV18
CDR3nt: TGTGCCAGCTCACCACCTGGTCTTGCGCCAAATTCCTACAATGAGCAGTTCTTC
CDR3aa: CASSPPGLAPNSYNEQFF

d_gene: NA
abundance: NA
j_gene: TRBJ2-1
v_gene: TRBV3-1/TRBV3-2
CDR3nt: TGTGCCAGCAGCCAAGATCTCCGCCTCTCCTACAATGAGCAGTTCTTC
CDR3aa: CASSQDLRLSYNEQFF

d_gene: NA
abundance: NA
j_gene: TRBJ2-3
v_gene: TRBV7-8
CDR3nt: TGTGCCAGCAGCTTAGGAGCGGCCACAGATACGCAGTATTTT
CDR3aa: CASSLGAATDTQYF

d_gene: NA
abundance: NA
j_gene: TRBJ1-1
v_gene: TRBV7-3
CDR3nt: TGTGCCAGCAGCTTGGCGAAGAACACTGAAGCTTTCTTT
CDR3aa: CASSLAKNTEAFF

d_gene: TRBD1
abundance: NA
j_gene: TRBJ2-4
v_gene: TRBV12-3/TRBV12-4
CDR3nt: TGTGCCAGCAGTTTGGACAGGGAAAACATTCAGTACTTC
CDR3aa: CASSLDRENIQYF

d_gene: TRBD1
abundance: NA
j_gene: TRBJ2-5
v_gene: TRBV7-3
CDR3nt: TGTGCCAGCAGCCGTACAGGGGGAGGAGAGACCCAGTACTTC
CDR3aa: CASSRTGGGETQYF

d_gene: NA
abundance: NA
j_gene: TRBJ2-7
v_gene: TRBV7-8
CDR3nt: TGTGCCAGCAGCCCAAACCCCTTACTAGCTTCCGAGCAGTACTTC
CDR3aa: CASSPNPLLASEQYF

d_gene: NA
abundance: NA
j_gene: TRBJ1-1
v_gene: TRBV6-5
CDR3nt: TGTGCCAGCAGCCAAGGGAGGCAGGGGATAGCTTTCTTT
CDR3aa: CASSQGRQGIAFF

d_gene: NA
abundance: NA
j_gene: TRBJ1-5
v_gene: TRBV28
CDR3nt: TGTGCCAGCAGTATCGGGTCGTGGAATCAGCCCCAGCATTTT
CDR3aa: CASSIGSWNQPQHF

d_gene: NA
abundance: NA
j_gene: TRBJ1-4
v_gene: TRBV5-1
CDR3nt: TGCGCCAGCCGGAAGGGTGAGGCTAATGAAAAACTGTTTTTT
CDR3aa: CASRKGEANEKLFF

d_gene: NA
abundance: NA
j_gene: TRBJ1-1
v_gene: TRBV6-1
CDR3nt: TGTGCCAGCAGTGAAGGAAGGGGTTTGAACACTGAAGCTTTCTTT
CDR3aa: CASSEGRGLNTEAFF

d_gene: TRBD1
abundance: NA
j_gene: TRBJ2-3
v_gene: TRBV25-1
CDR3nt: TGTGCCAGCAGTACGACAGGGGAAGCGACAGATACGCAGTATTTT
CDR3aa: CASSTTGEATDTQYF

d_gene: NA
abundance: NA
j_gene: TRBJ1-4
v_gene: TRBV2
CDR3nt: TGTGCCAGCAGTGTTCAGGGATATCGAGAAAAACTGTTTTTT
CDR3aa: CASSVQGYREKLFF

d_gene: NA
abundance: NA
j_gene: TRBJ2-1
v_gene: TRBV7-9
CDR3nt: TGTGCCAGCAGCTTCGGGGAATACAATGAGCAGTTCTTC
CDR3aa: CASSFGEYNEQFF

d_gene: NA
abundance: NA
j_gene: TRBJ1-3
v_gene: TRBV30
CDR3nt: TGTGCCTGGAGTGTGGGGCAGGGGAGAAACACCATATATTTT
CDR3aa: CAWSVGQGRNTIYF

d_gene: NA
abundance: NA
j_gene: TRBJ1-6
v_gene: TRBV5-1
CDR3nt: TGCGCCAGCAGCTTCTGGGCTAATTCACCCCTCCACTTT
CDR3aa: CASSFWANSPLHF

d_gene: NA
abundance: once
j_gene: TRBJ1-2
v_gene: TRBV30
CDR3nt: TGTGCCTGGAGTGTACCGAGCCTCGGGGGCTACACCTTC
CDR3aa: CAWSVPSLGGYTF

d_gene: NA
abundance: NA
j_gene: TRBJ1-5
v_gene: TRBV27
CDR3nt: TGTGCCAGCAGTTTGGGGGCCTTCAATCAGCCCCAGCATTTT
CDR3aa: CASSLGAFNQPQHF